This entry lists 31 T cell receptor beta chains sequenced from one sample in a study of cytomegalovirus exposure and HLA in healthy donors. The primer mix had 60 Vbeta and 13 Jbeta primers. Sequencing was performed with immunoSEQ multiplex PCR; in TCRdb, only in-frame clones are kept and a portion is missing. The sample includes 110,000 or so clones, 77% of them seen just once. Sequences were obtained from PBMCs. The receptors shown here come from a man in his forties or fifties in good health and CMV-seropositive.

The chain couples TRBV5-4 to TRBJ1-5; D might be TRBD1 (5 bases). Germline values: CDR1 SGHNT, CDR2 YYREEE (reference sequence). With 9 bases removed from V and 2 bases from J, the gap between germline ends came to 24 bases. This CDR3 region has 17 residues. CDR3 DNA: TGTGCCACCGACCCCCGGGGACTGGGTAAGGGCAATCAGCCCCAGCATTTT. It yields the protein CATDPRGLGKGNQPQHF.

The rearrangement uses TRBV7-2 and TRBJ2-7, with a weak D call TRBD1 (5 bases). The CDR3 spans 13 residues. V shed 4 bases and J shed 3 bases, with 10 bases lying between them. Germline V gene sequence: CDR1 SGHTA, CDR2 FQGNSA. CDR3: CASSWFDSYEQYF. For the CDR3, the DNA is TGTGCCAGCAGCTGGTTCGACAGCTACGAGCAGTACTTC. The full variable domain, its missing parts supplied by reference TRBV7-2 and TRBJ2-7, is GAGVSQSPSNKVTEKGKDVELRCDPISGHTALYWYRQSLGQGLEFLIYFQGNSAPDKSGLPSDRFSAERTGGSVSTLTIQRTQQEDSAVYLCASSWFDSYEQYFGPGTRLTVT.

The genes are TRBV27 and TRBJ1-2, with 9 bases that match TRBD1. The trim removed 6 bases at V and 4 bases at J, leaving 6 bases unmatched. The length of the CDR3 is 14 residues. Germline assignment: CDR1 MNHEY and CDR2 SMNVEV (reference sequence). CDR3 sequence: CASRGTGLGYGYTF. CDR3 in DNA: TGTGCCAGCAGGGGGACAGGGCTCGGCTATGGCTACACCTTC.

The chain joins TRBV7-6 to TRBJ2-7; 7 bases line up with TRBD2. The CDR3 is made up of 14 amino acids. After removal of 1 base from V and 1 base from J, the junction contained 1 base not matched to a gene. Germline loops: CDR1 SGHVS, CDR2 FNYEAQ. As DNA, the CDR3 is TGTGCCAGCAGCTTAGGGGAGGGTTCCTACGAGCAGTACTTC. Translated: CASSLGEGSYEQYF.

The gene calls are TRBV6-5 and TRBJ2-3, with TRBD1 matching 7 bases. The J segment lost 0 bases and the V segment lost 7 bases, leaving 4 bases of the junction unmatched. Germline V gene sequence: CDR1 MNHEY, CDR2 SVGAGI. The CDR3 spans 14 residues. The CDR3 region is CASTKTGSTDTQYF. CDR3 sequence (DNA): TGTGCCAGCACCAAGACAGGGAGCACAGATACGCAGTATTTT.

This clone was recorded a few times. The rearrangement joins TRBV5-1 to TRBJ2-2, with 12 positions matching TRBD1. Germline loops: CDR1 SGHRS, CDR2 YFSETQ. V lost 4 bases, J lost 0 bases, and 19 bases stayed unmatched. CDR3 length: 22 amino acids. As DNA, the CDR3 is TGCGCCAGCAGCGAAATGAGGAGGGACAGGGGGCGCTTGTCCGCGAACACCGGGGAGCTGTTTTTT. Its translation: CASSEMRRDRGRLSANTGELFF.

This chain links TRBV5-4 with TRBJ2-1; TRBD2 agrees at 10 bases. The CDR3 totals 19 residues. The germline CDR1 and CDR2 sequences are SGHNT and YYREEE (reference sequence). V was pared by 5 bases and J by 0 bases, with 14 bases of the junction left unmatched. The CDR3 sequence: CASRPGGSGGYRSYNEQFF. The CDR3, as DNA: TGTGCCAGCAGACCAGGGGGTAGCGGGGGGTACCGCTCCTACAATGAGCAGTTCTTC. The entire variable domain, with the rest obtained from reference TRBV5-4 and TRBJ2-1, is as follows: ETGVTQSPTHLIKTRGQQVTLRCSSQSGHNTVSWYQQALGQGPQFIFQYYREEENGRGNFPPRFSGLQFPNYSSELNVNALELDDSALYLCASRPGGSGGYRSYNEQFFGPGTRLTVL.

A single count supports this clone. The chain couples TRBV4-3 to TRBJ1-6; D is perhaps TRBD1 (5 bases). CDR1 LGHNA and CDR2 YSLEER come from the germline V gene. V lost 0 bases to trimming and J lost 7 bases, with 13 bases between them. The CDR3 consists of 16 residues. CDR3 coding DNA: TGCGCCAGCAGCCAAGACAGGGCCCGGGTAAATTCACCCCTCCACTTT. It specifies CASSQDRARVNSPLHF.

The rearrangement links TRBV14 to TRBJ1-6; 9 bases match TRBD1. The CDR3 runs to 16 residues. The V gene's germline CDR1 is SGHDN and CDR2 FVKESK. Trimming took 1 base from V and 5 from J; bases not matched to a gene: 3. As DNA, the CDR3 is TGTGCCAGCAGCCAAGTTCGGGACAGGGATAATTCACCCCTCCACTTT. It yields the protein CASSQVRDRDNSPLHF.

The V call is TRBV27, the J call TRBJ2-5; D remains unclear. The J call may be wrong; the DNA end is better matched by TRBJ2-7. The V gene's germline CDR1 is MNHEY and CDR2 SMNVEV (reference sequence). This CDR3 has 15 residues. The CDR3 region has the DNA TGTGCCAGCAGTTTAGAGGCGAGGAGCTCCTACGAGCAGTACTTC. It specifies CASSLEARSSYEQYF.

The chain recombines TRBV15 with TRBJ1-2; weak D call: TRBD1 (6 bases). Germline CDR1 and CDR2: LNHNV and YYDKDF (reference sequence). The CDR3 has 13 residues. V gave up 3 bases and J gave up 3 bases, with 8 bases separating them. The CDR3 here is CATSRGAYYGYTF. Written as DNA, the CDR3 is TGTGCCACCAGCAGGGGGGCGTACTATGGCTACACCTTC.

As DNA, the CDR3 is TGTGCCAGCATGAAGTTGGTCGGGAATGAGCAGTTCTTC. This gives the protein CASMKLVGNEQFF. The rearrangement joins TRBV7-2 to TRBJ2-1; D gene uncertain. Per germline, CDR1 SGHTA and CDR2 FQGNSA. Trimming removed 7 bases from V and 7 bases from J, with 14 bases in between. This CDR3 region has 13 residues.

V gene TRBV6-5 combines with J gene TRBJ2-7; 10 bases align to TRBD1. V was pared by 6 bases and J by 2 bases, with 7 bases of the junction left unmatched. This CDR3 is built from 15 residues. CDR1 is MNHEY and CDR2 is SVGAGI in the germline V gene. This CDR3 is CASSSGTGEPYEQYF. Here the CDR3 DNA reads TGTGCCAGCAGCTCCGGGACAGGGGAACCCTACGAGCAGTACTTC.

This chain joins TRBV5-8 and TRBJ2-3; 7 nucleotides agree with TRBD2. CDR1 SGHTS and CDR2 YDEGEE come from the germline V gene. The CDR3 length is 14 residues. Trimming cost V 6 bases and J 2 bases; bases outside gene matches: 6. Here the CDR3 reads CASTWGGTTDTQYF. CDR3 DNA sequence: TGTGCCAGCACCTGGGGAGGGACCACAGATACGCAGTATTTT.

The V gene is TRBV7-9, the J gene TRBJ2-2, with TRBD1 matching 9 bases. V was pared by 5 bases and J by 6 bases, with 7 bases of the junction left unmatched. CDR3 length: 15 amino acids. CDR1 and CDR2 from the germline V gene are SEHNR and FQNEAQ (reference sequence). CDR3 amino acids: CASSPQTGGAGELFF. CDR3 DNA: TGTGCCAGCAGCCCCCAGACAGGGGGGGCCGGGGAGCTGTTTTTT.

This clone was seen only a few times. The rearrangement joins TRBV28 to TRBJ2-7; 9 bases line up with TRBD1. Germline trimming cut 5 bases from V and 8 bases from J; bases unmatched to any gene: 10. This CDR3 has 14 amino acids. Looked up from germline, CDR1 is MDHEN and CDR2 is SYDVKM. The CDR3 bases are TGTGCCAGCAGTAGCAGCCGGGACAGGGTCAAGCAGTACTTC. Its translation: CASSSSRDRVKQYF.

CDR3: CASSLKQGNTGELFF. CDR3 coding DNA: TGTGCCAGCAGCTTGAAACAGGGGAACACCGGGGAGCTGTTTTTT. The V call is TRBV7-2, the J call TRBJ2-2, with D possibly TRBD1 on 6 matching bases. There are 15 residues in the CDR3. Deletions cut 3 bases from V and 1 base from J, with 9 bases between. In germline, CDR1 is SGHTA, CDR2 FQGNSA.

The V call is TRBV6-4, the J call TRBJ2-1; no definite D call. CDR3 length: 13 amino acids. With 3 bases removed from V and 4 bases from J, the gap between germline ends came to 7 bases. The germline V gene has CDR1 MRHNA and CDR2 SNTAGT. The CDR3 DNA is TGTGCCAGCAGTGAAGAGGAGTACAATGAGCAGTTCTTC. Translating it yields CASSEEEYNEQFF.

CDR3 bases: TGTGCCAGCTCACCGAGCGGGGGGCGCAATGAAAAACTGTTTTTT. As protein: CASSPSGGRNEKLFF. This chain connects TRBV18 to TRBJ1-4; D is perhaps TRBD1 (6 bases). Germline V lookup: CDR1 KGHSH, CDR2 LQKENI. Trimming removed 3 bases from V and 5 bases from J, with 13 bases in between. CDR3 length: 15 residues.

The genes are TRBV5-1 and TRBJ1-2; perhaps TRBD1 as D (5 bases). The length of the CDR3 is 14 residues. Germline loops: CDR1 SGHRS, CDR2 YFSETQ. V lost 4 bases and J 2 bases, leaving 12 bases between the germline ends. As DNA, the CDR3 is TGCGCCAGCAGCCCGAGACAGCACAACTATGGCTACACCTTC. Its protein product is CASSPRQHNYGYTF.

This sequence joins TRBV5-1 and TRBJ1-1; D not resolved. The germline V gene has CDR1 SGHRS and CDR2 YFSETQ. CDR3 length equals 13 residues. The germline V and J ends were trimmed by 6 bases and 5 bases, with 14 bases remaining between them. CDR3 in DNA: TGCGCCAGCAAGCAAGCCACGGGGACTGAAGCTTTCTTT. Translated, it gives CASKQATGTEAFF.

The V gene is TRBV4-1, the J gene TRBJ2-5; the match to TRBD2 covers 8 bases. There are 15 residues in the CDR3. The germline gives CDR1 MGHRA, CDR2 YSYEKL. V gave up 1 base and J gave up 4 bases; unmatched junction bases: 5. The CDR3 protein is CASSQVSGGRETQYF. As DNA, the CDR3 is TGCGCCAGCAGCCAAGTCTCGGGGGGGCGAGAGACCCAGTACTTC.

A few counts support this clone. The genes are TRBV23-1 and TRBJ1-1; D ambiguous. TRBV23-1 is an ORF, and what it does is uncertain. The V end was cut by 0 bases, the J end by 3 bases, with 17 bases between. This CDR3 contains 17 residues. The CDR3: CASSQSKAEGLHTEAFF. The CDR3 DNA follows: TGCGCCAGCAGTCAATCTAAGGCGGAGGGCCTCCACACTGAAGCTTTCTTT.

The gene calls are TRBV27 and TRBJ1-2, with TRBD1 as a possible D gene (5 bases). From germline, CDR1 is MNHEY and CDR2 SMNVEV (reference sequence). The CDR3 spans 13 residues. The V end was cut by 3 bases, the J end by 2 bases, with 7 bases between. CDR3 in DNA: TGTGCCAGCAGTTTCGGGGGGAACTATGGCTACACCTTC. Translation: CASSFGGNYGYTF.

This clone was detected only a few times. This chain connects TRBV30 to TRBJ1-6; 7 positions match TRBD1. Germline V lookup: CDR1 GTSNPN, CDR2 SVGIG (reference sequence). The CDR3 has 18 amino acids. Trimming at V came to 5 bases and at J to 0 bases, leaving 13 bases not matched to a gene. CDR3 protein: CAWAGTDTPSSYNSPLHF. The CDR3 bases are TGTGCCTGGGCCGGGACAGACACCCCGAGCTCCTATAATTCACCCCTCCACTTT.

In this sample, this clone turned up once. V and J are TRBV6-1 and TRBJ2-3; 10 nucleotides match TRBD2. Germline CDR1 is MNHNS and CDR2 is SASEGT. Trimming removed 7 bases from V and 4 bases from J; junction bases left unmatched: 8. The CDR3 sequence is 15 residues long. The CDR3 spells CASIQRGGLADTQYF. As DNA, the CDR3 is TGTGCCAGCATTCAGCGGGGGGGCCTAGCAGATACGCAGTATTTT.

This chain links TRBV4-3 with TRBJ1-2; D call uncertain. Germline V gene sequence: CDR1 LGHNA, CDR2 YSLEER. This CDR3 region has 13 residues. V lost 5 bases, J lost 8 bases, and 15 bases lay in between. CDR3 loop: CASSSRDHPGYTF. The CDR3 DNA follows: TGCGCCAGCAGCTCTCGAGATCATCCCGGCTACACCTTC.

The table lists this clone with a few counts. The rearrangement joins TRBV5-1 to TRBJ2-7; tentatively, D is TRBD2 (6 bases). This CDR3 spans 15 amino acids. V was cut by 0 bases and J by 6 bases, with 16 bases left in between. Germline V gene sequence: CDR1 SGHRS, CDR2 YFSETQ. This chain's CDR3 is CASSLGNSHGGEQYF. The CDR3 DNA reads as TGCGCCAGCAGCTTGGGAAACTCCCACGGGGGCGAGCAGTACTTC.

The chain links TRBV7-9 to TRBJ2-2; 10 positions agree with TRBD1. The CDR3 length is 14 residues. The trim removed 6 bases at V and 5 bases at J, leaving 3 bases unmatched. Germline CDR1 SEHNR, CDR2 FQNEAQ (reference sequence). CDR3 in amino acids: CASRTGGATGELFF. CDR3 DNA: TGTGCCAGCAGGACAGGGGGCGCGACCGGGGAGCTGTTTTTT. Filled out from reference TRBV7-9 and TRBJ2-2, the complete variable domain reads DTGVSQNPRHKITKRGQNVTFRCDPISEHNRLYWYRQTLGQGPEFLTYFQNEAQLEKSRLLSDRFSAERPKGSFSTLEIQRTEQGDSAMYLCASRTGGATGELFFGEGSRLTVL.

The chain links TRBV29-1 to TRBJ2-3, with unresolved D. The CDR3 spans 12 residues. V shed 6 bases and J shed 1 base, with 8 bases lying between them. Germline lookup yields CDR1 SQVTM and CDR2 ANQGSEA. Written as DNA, the CDR3 is TGCAGCGTATCAGAGGGCACAGATACGCAGTATTTT. Translation: CSVSEGTDTQYF.

CDR3 DNA sequence: TGTGCCAGCAGCGGGGCTGCCAGGTCACCCCTCCACTTT. Residues: CASSGAARSPLHF. The gene calls are TRBV11-2 and TRBJ1-6; perhaps TRBD1 as D (5 bases). Trimming removed 5 bases from V and 10 bases from J, with 12 bases in between. Germline loops: CDR1 SGHAT, CDR2 FQNNGV. The CDR3 sequence is 13 residues long.